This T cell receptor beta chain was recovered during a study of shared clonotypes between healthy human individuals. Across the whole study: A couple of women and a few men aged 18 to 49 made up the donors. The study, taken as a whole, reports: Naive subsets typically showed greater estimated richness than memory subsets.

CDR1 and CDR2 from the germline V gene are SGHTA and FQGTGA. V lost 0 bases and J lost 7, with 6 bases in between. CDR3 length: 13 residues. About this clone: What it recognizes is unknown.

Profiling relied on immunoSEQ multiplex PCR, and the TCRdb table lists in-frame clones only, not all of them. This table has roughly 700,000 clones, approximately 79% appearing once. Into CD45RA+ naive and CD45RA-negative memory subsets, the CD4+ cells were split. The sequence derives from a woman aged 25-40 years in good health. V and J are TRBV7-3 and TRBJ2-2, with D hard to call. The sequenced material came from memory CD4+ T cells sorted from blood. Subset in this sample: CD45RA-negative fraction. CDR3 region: CASSLTQSGELFF. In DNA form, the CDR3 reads TGTGCCAGCAGCTTAACCCAGAGCGGGGAGCTGTTTTTT.